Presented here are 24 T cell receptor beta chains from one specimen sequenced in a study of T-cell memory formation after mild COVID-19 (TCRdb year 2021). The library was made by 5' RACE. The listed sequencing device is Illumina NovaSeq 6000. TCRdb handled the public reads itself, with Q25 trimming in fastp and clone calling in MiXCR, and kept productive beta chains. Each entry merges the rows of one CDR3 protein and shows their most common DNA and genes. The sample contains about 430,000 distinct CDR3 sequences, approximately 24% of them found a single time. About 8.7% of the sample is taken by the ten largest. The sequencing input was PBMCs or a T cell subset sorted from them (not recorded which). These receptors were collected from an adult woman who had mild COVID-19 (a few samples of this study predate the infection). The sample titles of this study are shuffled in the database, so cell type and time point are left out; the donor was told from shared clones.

The CDR3 nucleotides read TGTGCCAGCAGGGGGGGGCAGTCCTATGGCTACACCTTC. Protein: CASRGGQSYGYTF. The rearrangement links TRBV12-3 or TRBV12-4 to TRBJ1-2, with TRBD1 as a possible D gene (6 bases). V was shortened by 6 bases and J by 4 bases, with 12 bases between the two germline ends. This CDR3 has 13 amino acids.

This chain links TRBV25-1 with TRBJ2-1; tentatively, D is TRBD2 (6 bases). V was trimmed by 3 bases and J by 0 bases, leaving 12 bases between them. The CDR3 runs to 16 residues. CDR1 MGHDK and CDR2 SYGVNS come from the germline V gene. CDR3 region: CASSDLRGPSYNEQFF. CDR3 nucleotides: TGTGCCAGCAGTGACTTGCGGGGACCCTCCTACAATGAGCAGTTCTTC.

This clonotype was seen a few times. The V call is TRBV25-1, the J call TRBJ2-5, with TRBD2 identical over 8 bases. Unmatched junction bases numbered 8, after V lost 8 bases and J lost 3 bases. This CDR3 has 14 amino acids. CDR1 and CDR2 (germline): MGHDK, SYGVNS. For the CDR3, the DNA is TGTGCCAGCGGGCAAGCGGGGGCAAAAGAGACCCAGTACTTC. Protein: CASGQAGAKETQYF.

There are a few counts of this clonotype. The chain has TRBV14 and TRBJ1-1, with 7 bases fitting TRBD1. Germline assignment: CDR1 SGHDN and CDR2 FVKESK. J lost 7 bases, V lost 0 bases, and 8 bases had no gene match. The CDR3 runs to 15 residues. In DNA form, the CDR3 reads TGTGCCAGCAGCCAAGATAGACGGACAGGCAATGAAGCTTTCTTT. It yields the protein CASSQDRRTGNEAFF. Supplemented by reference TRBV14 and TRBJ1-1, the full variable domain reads EAGVTQFPSHSVIEKGQTVTLRCDPISGHDNLYWYRRVMGKEIKFLLHFVKESKQDESGMPNNRFLAERTGGTYSTLKVQPAELEDSGVYFCASSQDRRTGNEAFFGQGTRLTVV.

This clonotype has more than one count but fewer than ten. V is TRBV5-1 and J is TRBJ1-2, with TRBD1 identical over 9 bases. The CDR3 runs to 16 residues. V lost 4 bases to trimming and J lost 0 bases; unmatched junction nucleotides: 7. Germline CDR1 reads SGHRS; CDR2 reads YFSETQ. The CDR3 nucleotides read TGCGCCAGCAGCGAAGGGACAGGGATATCTAACTATGGCTACACCTTC. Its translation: CASSEGTGISNYGYTF.

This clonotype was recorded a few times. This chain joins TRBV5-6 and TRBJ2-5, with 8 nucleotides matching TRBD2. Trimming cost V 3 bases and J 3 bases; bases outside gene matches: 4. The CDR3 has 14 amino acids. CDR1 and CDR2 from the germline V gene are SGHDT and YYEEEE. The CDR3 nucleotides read TGTGCCAGCAGCTCAGCGGGAGATGAAGAGACCCAGTACTTC. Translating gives CASSSAGDEETQYF.

The CDR3 region has the DNA TGTGCCACCAGTGACGGCGGACCCGGGGAGACCCAGTACTTC. This translates into CATSDGGPGETQYF. The chain has TRBV24-1 and TRBJ2-5, with D unresolved. CDR3 length: 14 amino acids. Germline CDR1 reads KGHDR; CDR2 reads SFDVKD. The V and J ends lost 4 bases and 5 bases respectively, with 13 bases between them.

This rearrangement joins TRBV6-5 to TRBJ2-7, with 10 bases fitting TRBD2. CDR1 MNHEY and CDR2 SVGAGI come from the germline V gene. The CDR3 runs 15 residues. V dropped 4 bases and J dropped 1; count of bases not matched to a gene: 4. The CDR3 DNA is TGTGCCAGCAGTTCGATGACTAGCGGGTCCTACGAGCAGTACTTC. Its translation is CASSSMTSGSYEQYF.

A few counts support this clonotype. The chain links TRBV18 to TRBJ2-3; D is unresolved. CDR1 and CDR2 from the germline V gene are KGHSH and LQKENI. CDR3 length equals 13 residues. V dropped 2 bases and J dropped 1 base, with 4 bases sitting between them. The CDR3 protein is CASSPAGTDTQYF. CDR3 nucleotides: TGTGCCAGCTCACCAGCCGGCACAGATACGCAGTATTTT.

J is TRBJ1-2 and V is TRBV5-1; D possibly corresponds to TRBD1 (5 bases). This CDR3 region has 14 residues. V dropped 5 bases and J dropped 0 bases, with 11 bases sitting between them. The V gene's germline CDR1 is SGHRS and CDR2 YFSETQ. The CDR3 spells CASSWDVANYGYTF. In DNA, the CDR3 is TGCGCCAGCAGTTGGGACGTAGCTAACTATGGCTACACCTTC.

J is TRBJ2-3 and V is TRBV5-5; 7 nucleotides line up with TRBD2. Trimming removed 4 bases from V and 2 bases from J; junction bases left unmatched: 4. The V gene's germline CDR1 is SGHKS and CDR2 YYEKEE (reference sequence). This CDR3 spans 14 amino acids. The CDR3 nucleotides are TGTGCCAGCAGCACGTGGGACTACACAGATACGCAGTATTTT. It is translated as CASSTWDYTDTQYF.

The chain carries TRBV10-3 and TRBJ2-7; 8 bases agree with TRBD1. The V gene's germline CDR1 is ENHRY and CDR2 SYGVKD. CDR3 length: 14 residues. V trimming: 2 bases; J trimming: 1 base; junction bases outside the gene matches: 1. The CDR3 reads CAISETGGSYEQYF. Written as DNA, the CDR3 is TGTGCCATCAGTGAGACAGGGGGGTCCTACGAGCAGTACTTC.

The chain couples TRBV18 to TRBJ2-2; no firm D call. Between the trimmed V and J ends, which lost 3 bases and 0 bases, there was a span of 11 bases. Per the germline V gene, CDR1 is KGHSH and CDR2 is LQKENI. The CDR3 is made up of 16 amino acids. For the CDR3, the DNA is TGTGCCAGCTCACCTCCAAGGTTGGCGAACACCGGGGAGCTGTTTTTT. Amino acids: CASSPPRLANTGELFF.

CDR3: CASSFRGGPNTGELFF. The CDR3 region has the DNA TGCGCCAGCAGCTTCAGGGGGGGACCGAACACCGGGGAGCTGTTTTTT. The rearrangement joins TRBV5-1 to TRBJ2-2; tentatively, D is TRBD1 or TRBD2 (7 bases each). CDR1 is SGHRS and CDR2 is YFSETQ in the germline V gene. This CDR3 region has 16 residues. V shed 2 bases and J shed 0 bases, with 11 bases lying between them.

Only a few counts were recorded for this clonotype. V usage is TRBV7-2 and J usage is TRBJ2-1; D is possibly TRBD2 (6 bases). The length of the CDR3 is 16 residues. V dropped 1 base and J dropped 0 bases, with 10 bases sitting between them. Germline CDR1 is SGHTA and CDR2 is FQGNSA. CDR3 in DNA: TGTGCCAGCAGCTTAGTAGCGGCCAGCTCCTACAATGAGCAGTTCTTC. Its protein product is CASSLVAASSYNEQFF. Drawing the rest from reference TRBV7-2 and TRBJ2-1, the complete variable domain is GAGVSQSPSNKVTEKGKDVELRCDPISGHTALYWYRQSLGQGLEFLIYFQGNSAPDKSGLPSDRFSAERTGGSVSTLTIQRTQQEDSAVYLCASSLVAASSYNEQFFGPGTRLTVL.

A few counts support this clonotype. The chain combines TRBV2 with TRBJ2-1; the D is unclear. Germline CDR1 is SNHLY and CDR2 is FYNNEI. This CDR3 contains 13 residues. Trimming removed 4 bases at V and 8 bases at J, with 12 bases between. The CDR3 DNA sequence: TGTGCCAGCAGTGTGGACCTGAACGATGAGCAGTTCTTC. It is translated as CASSVDLNDEQFF.

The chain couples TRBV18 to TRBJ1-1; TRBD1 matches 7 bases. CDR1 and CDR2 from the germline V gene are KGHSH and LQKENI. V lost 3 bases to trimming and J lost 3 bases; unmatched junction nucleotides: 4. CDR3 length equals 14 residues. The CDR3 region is CASSPKGADTEAFF. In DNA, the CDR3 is TGTGCCAGCTCACCGAAGGGGGCGGACACTGAAGCTTTCTTT.

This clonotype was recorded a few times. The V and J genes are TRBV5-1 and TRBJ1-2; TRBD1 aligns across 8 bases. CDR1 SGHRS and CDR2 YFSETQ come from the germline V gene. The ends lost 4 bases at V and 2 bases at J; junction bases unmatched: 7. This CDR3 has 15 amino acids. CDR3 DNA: TGCGCCAGCAGCGCGGGCCAGGGGGCCAACTATGGCTACACCTTC. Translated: CASSAGQGANYGYTF.

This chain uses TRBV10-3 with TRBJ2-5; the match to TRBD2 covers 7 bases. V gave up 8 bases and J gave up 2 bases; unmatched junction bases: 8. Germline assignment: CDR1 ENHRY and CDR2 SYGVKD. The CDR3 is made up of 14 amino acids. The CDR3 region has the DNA TGTGCCATCCGACAGCCCGGGGGGCAAGAGACCCAGTACTTC. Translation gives CAIRQPGGQETQYF.

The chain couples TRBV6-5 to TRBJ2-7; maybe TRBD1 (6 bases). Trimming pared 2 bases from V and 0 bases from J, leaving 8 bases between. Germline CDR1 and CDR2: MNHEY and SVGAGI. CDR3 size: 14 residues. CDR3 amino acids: CASSYMDSSYEQYF. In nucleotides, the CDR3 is TGTGCCAGCAGTTACATGGACAGCTCCTACGAGCAGTACTTC.

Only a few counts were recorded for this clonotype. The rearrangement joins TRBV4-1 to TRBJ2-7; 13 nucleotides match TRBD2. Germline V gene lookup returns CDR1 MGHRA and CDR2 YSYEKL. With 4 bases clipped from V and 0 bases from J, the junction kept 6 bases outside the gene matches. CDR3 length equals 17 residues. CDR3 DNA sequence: TGCGCCAGCAGCCGAGGACTAGCGGGGGCCCTCTCCTACGAGCAGTACTTC. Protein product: CASSRGLAGALSYEQYF.

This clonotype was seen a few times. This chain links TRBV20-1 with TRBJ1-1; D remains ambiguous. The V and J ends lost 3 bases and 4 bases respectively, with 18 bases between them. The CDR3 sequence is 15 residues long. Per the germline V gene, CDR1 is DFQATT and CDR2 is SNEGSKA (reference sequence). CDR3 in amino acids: CSASPPQTVGTEAFF. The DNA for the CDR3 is TGCAGTGCTAGCCCCCCACAGACTGTGGGCACTGAAGCTTTCTTT.

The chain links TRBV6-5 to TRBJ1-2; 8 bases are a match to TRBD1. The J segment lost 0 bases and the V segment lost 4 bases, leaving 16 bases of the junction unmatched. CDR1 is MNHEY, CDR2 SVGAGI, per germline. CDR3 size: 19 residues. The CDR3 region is CASSSLKVGQGPTNYGYTF. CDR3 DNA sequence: TGTGCCAGCAGTTCACTCAAAGTAGGACAGGGACCAACTAACTATGGCTACACCTTC.

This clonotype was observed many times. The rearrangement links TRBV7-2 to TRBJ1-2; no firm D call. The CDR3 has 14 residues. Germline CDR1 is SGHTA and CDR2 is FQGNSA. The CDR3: CARRTVGWDYGYTF. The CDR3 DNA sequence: TGTGCTAGGCGTACCGTGGGGTGGGACTATGGCTACACCTTC.